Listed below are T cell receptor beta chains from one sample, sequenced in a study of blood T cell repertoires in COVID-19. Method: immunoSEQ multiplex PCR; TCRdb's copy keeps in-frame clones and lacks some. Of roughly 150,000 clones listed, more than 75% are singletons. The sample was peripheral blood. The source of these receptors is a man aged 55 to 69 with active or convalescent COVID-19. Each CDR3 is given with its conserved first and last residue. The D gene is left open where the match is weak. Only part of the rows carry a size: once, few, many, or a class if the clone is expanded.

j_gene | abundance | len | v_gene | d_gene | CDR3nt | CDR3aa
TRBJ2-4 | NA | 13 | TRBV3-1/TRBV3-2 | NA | TGTGCCAGCAGCCAAGATGGGGCTCCACGGCCGTACTTC | CASSQDGAPRPYF
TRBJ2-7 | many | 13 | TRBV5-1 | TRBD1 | TGCGCCAGCAGCTGGGACAGGACCTACGAGCAGTACTTC | CASSWDRTYEQYF
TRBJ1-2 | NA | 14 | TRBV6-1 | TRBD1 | TGTGCCAGCAGTGAGGGGACAGCGCGCTATGGCTACACCTTC | CASSEGTARYGYTF
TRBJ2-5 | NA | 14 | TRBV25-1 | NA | TGTGCCAGCAGTGAATATGTGAGCGTCGAGACCCAGTACTTC | CASSEYVSVETQYF
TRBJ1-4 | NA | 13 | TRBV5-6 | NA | TGTGCCAGCAGCTCAGGATCGAATGAAAAACTGTTTTTT | CASSSGSNEKLFF
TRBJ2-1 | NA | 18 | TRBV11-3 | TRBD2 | TGTGCCAGCAGCTTAGGAAGACTAGCGGGAGAGATCTACAATGAGCAGTTCTTC | CASSLGRLAGEIYNEQFF
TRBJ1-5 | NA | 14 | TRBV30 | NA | TGTGCCTGGAGTGTATTGGCAGAAAATCAGCCCCAGCATTTT | CAWSVLAENQPQHF
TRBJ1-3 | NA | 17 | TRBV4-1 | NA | TGCGCCAGCAGCTCATCACAGGAACTAAGCTCTGGAAACACCATATATTTT | CASSSSQELSSGNTIYF
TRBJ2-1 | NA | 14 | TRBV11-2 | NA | TGTGCCAGCAGCTTACCGGGAGCACCTAATGAGCAGTTCTTC | CASSLPGAPNEQFF
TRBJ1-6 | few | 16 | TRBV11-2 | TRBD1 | TGTGCCAGCAGCACAGGACAGGGGGCATATAATTCACCCCTCCACTTT | CASSTGQGAYNSPLHF
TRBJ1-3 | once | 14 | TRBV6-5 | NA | TGTGCCAGCAAGGAGGCCTACTCTGGAAACACCATATATTTT | CASKEAYSGNTIYF
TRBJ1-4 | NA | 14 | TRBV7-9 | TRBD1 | TGTGCCAGCAGCCGACAGGGGTCGGATGAAAAACTGTTTTTT | CASSRQGSDEKLFF
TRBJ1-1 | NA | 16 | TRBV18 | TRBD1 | TGTGCCAGCTCACCACTAGGCACAGGGGCCGACACTGAAGCTTTCTTT | CASSPLGTGADTEAFF
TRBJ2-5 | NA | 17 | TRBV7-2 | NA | TGTGCCAGCAGCTTAGAGCGAGGGCCAGCCGCATTCGCAGCCCAGTACTTC | CASSLERGPAAFAAQYF
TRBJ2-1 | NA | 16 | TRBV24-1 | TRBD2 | TGTGCCACCAGTGACCCTCAAGCGGGAGGGCGCAATGAGCAGTTCTTC | CATSDPQAGGRNEQFF
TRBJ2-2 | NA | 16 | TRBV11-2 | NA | TGTGCCAGCAGCTTATCTTCTAACCTCAACACCGGGGAGCTGTTTTTT | CASSLSSNLNTGELFF
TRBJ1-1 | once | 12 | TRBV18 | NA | TGTGCCAGCTCACCAAAGGGGACTGAAGCTTTCTTT | CASSPKGTEAFF
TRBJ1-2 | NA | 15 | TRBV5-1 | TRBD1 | TGCGCCAGCAGCGCCGGGGACAGAACTAACTATGGCTACACCTTC | CASSAGDRTNYGYTF
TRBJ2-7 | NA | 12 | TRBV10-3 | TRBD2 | TGTGCCTCGGGACTAGAGTCCTACGAGCAGTACTTC | CASGLESYEQYF
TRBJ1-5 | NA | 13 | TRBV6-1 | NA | TGTGCCAGCAGTGAATCGAGGGATCTGCCCCAGCATTTT | CASSESRDLPQHF
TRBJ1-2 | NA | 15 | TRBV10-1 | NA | TGCGCCAGCAGTGAGCAAACAGGGTTCTTCGATGGCTACACCTTC | CASSEQTGFFDGYTF
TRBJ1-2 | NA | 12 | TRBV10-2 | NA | TGCGCCAGCAGTGCCCAGGGAGGTGGCTACACCTTC | CASSAQGGGYTF
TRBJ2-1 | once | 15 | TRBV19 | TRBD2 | TGTGCCACTCAGCATTGGACTAGCGGGACCAATGAGCAGTTCTTC | CATQHWTSGTNEQFF
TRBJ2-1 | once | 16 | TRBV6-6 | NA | TGTGCCAGCAGTAACCTGCTAGCTCGTGTTTACAATGAGCAGTTCTTC | CASSNLLARVYNEQFF
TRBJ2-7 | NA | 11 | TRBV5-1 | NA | TGCGCCAGCAGATCCGTCTACGAGCAGTACTTC | CASRSVYEQYF
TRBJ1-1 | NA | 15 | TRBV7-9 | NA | TGTGCCAGCAGCTTAGGTTGGCAGGGGAACACTGAAGCTTTCTTT | CASSLGWQGNTEAFF
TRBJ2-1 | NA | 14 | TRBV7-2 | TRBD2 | TGTGCCAGCAGCCCTAGCGGGGGAATCGATGAGCAGTTCTTC | CASSPSGGIDEQFF
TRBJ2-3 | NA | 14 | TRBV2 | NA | TGTGCCAGCAGTGGCGGGGGCCAGCCAGATACGCAGTATTTT | CASSGGGQPDTQYF
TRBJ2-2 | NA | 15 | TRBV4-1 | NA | TGCGCCAGCAGCGAACAGCCCTCGAACACCGGGGAGCTGTTTTTT | CASSEQPSNTGELFF
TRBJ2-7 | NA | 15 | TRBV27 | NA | TGTGCCAGCAGTTTAGAACAGGGTAACCCCTACGAGCAGTACTTC | CASSLEQGNPYEQYF
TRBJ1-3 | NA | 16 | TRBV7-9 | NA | TGTGCCAGCAGCTTTCAGGCAGGGGCAACTGGAAACACCATATATTTT | CASSFQAGATGNTIYF
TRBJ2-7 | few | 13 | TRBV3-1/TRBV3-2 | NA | TGTGCCAGCAGCCCTCTCCCCTCCTACGAGCAGTACTTC | CASSPLPSYEQYF
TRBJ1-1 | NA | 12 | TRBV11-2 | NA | TGTGCCAGCAGCTCCCAAGCGGGGGCAGGTTTCTTT | CASSSQAGAGFF
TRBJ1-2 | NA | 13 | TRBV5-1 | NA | TGCGCCAGCAGCTTGGAACAGGGCTATGGCTACACCTTC | CASSLEQGYGYTF
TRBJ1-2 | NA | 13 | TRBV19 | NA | TGTGCCAGTAGTATATTGTCAGGGGATGGCTACACCTTC | CASSILSGDGYTF
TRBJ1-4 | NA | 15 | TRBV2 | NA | TGTGCCAGCAGTGCGGCAGGCGCAACTAATGAAAAACTGTTTTTT | CASSAAGATNEKLFF
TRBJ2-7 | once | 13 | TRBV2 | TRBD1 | TGTGCCAGCAATCAGGGGGCTACCTACGAGCAGTACTTC | CASNQGATYEQYF
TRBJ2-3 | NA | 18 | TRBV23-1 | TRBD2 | TGCGCCAGCAGTCAACCGACTAGCGGACCAGACCCCACAGATACGCAGTATTTT | CASSQPTSGPDPTDTQYF
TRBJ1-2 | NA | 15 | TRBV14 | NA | TGTGCCAGCAGCCAAGATAGGCACGGCGGATATGGCTACACCTTC | CASSQDRHGGYGYTF
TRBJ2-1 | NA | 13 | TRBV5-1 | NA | TGCGCCAGCAGCTTGACACCCGACAATGAGCAGTTCTTC | CASSLTPDNEQFF
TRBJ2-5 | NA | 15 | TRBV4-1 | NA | TGCGCCAGCAGTCAAAATCGCGGGACCCAAGAGACCCAGTACTTC | CASSQNRGTQETQYF
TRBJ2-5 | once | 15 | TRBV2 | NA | TGTGCCAGCAGTCCCCAAGGAGCTCCCCAAGAGACCCAGTACTTC | CASSPQGAPQETQYF
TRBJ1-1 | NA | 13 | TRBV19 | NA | TGTGCCAGTAGTAAACAGGAGACAACTGAAGCTTTCTTT | CASSKQETTEAFF
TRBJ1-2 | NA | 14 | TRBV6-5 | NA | TGTGCCAGCACGGCTCGTGGAGGCTACTATGGCTACACCTTC | CASTARGGYYGYTF
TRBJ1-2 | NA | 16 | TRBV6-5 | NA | TGTGCCAGCAGTTTGAGCCACAGGGTCGCTAACTATGGCTACACCTTC | CASSLSHRVANYGYTF
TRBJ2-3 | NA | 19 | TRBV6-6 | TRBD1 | TGTGCCAGCAGTCCCCGGACAGGGTTTACTAGGGGGCCCTCAGATACGCAGTATTTT | CASSPRTGFTRGPSDTQYF
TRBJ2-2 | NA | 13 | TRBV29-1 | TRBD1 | TGCAGCATCATGCCCACAGGGGTCGGGGAGCTGTTTTTT | CSIMPTGVGELFF
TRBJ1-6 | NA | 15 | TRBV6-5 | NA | TGTGCCAGCAAGGGAGCGGGAGGGTATAATTCACCCCTCCACTTT | CASKGAGGYNSPLHF
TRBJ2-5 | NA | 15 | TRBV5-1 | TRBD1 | TGCGCCAGCAGCAGGGCAGGGGGCGCTGGTGAGACCCAGTACTTC | CASSRAGGAGETQYF
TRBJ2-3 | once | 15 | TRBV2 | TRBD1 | TGTGCCAGCAGTGGGGGGGACAGGGCAACAGATACGCAGTATTTT | CASSGGDRATDTQYF
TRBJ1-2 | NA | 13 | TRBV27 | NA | TGTGCCAGCAGTTTGAGGGAAAACTATGGCTACACCTTC | CASSLRENYGYTF
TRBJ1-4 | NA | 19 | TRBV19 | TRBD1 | TGTGCCAGTAGTATAGCGGCTTGGGGACAGACTGCAACTAATGAAAAACTGTTTTTT | CASSIAAWGQTATNEKLFF
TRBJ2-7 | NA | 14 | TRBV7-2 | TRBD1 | TGTGCCAGCAGGACAGGGGGCATAGGGTACGAGCAGTACTTC | CASRTGGIGYEQYF
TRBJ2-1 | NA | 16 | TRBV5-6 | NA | TGTGCCAGCAGCTTGGACCTACTTAGGGGGTACAATGAGCAGTTCTTC | CASSLDLLRGYNEQFF
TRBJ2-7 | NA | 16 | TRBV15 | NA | TGTGCCACCAGCAGAGGGGGGGCAGGGGGCTCCTACGAGCAGTACTTC | CATSRGGAGGSYEQYF
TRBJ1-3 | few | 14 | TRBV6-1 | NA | TGTGCCAGCAGTGAAGGAGGGGGATCGAACACCATATATTTT | CASSEGGGSNTIYF
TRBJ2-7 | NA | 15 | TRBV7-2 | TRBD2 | TGTGCCAGCAGCCCCGGGACTAGCGGGTCGGGCGAGCAGTACTTC | CASSPGTSGSGEQYF
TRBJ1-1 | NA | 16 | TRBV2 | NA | TGTGCCAGCAGTGATGAATGGGGCAGGGGCGACACTGAAGCTTTCTTT | CASSDEWGRGDTEAFF
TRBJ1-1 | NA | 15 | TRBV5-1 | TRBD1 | TGCGCCAGCAGCTGGGGACAGGGGGTTTTTACTGAAGCTTTCTTT | CASSWGQGVFTEAFF